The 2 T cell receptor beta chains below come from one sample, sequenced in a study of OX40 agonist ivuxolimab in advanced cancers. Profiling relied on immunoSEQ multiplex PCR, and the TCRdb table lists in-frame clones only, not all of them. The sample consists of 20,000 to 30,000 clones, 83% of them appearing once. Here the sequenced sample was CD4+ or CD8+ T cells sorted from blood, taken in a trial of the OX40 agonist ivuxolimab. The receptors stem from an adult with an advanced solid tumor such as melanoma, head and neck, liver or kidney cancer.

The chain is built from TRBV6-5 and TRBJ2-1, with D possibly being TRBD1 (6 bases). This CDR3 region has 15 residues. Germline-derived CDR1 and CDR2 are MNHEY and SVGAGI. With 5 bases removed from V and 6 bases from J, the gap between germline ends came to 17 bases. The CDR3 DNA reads TGTGCCAGCAGTCCCCCAGGGGCCTGGGGCAATGAGCAGTTCTTC. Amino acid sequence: CASSPPGAWGNEQFF.

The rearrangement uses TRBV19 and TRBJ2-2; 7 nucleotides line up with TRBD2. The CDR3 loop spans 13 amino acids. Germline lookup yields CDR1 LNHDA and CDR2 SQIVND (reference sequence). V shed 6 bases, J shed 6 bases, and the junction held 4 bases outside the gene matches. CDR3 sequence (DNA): TGTGCCAGTAGCCGTAGCGGGTCCGGGGAGCTGTTTTTT. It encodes CASSRSGSGELFF.